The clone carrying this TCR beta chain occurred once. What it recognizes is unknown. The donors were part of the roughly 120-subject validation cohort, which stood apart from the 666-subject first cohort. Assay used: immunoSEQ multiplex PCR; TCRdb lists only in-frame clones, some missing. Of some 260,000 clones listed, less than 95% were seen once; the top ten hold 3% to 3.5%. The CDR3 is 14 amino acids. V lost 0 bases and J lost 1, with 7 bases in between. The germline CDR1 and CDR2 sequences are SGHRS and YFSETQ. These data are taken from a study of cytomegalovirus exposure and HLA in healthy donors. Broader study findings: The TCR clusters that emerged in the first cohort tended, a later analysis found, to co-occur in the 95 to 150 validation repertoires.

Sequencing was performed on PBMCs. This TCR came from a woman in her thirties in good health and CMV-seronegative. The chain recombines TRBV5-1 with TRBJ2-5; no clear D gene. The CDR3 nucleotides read TGCGCCAGCAGCTTGGAGGCACCCCAAGAGACCCAGTACTTC. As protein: CASSLEAPQETQYF.